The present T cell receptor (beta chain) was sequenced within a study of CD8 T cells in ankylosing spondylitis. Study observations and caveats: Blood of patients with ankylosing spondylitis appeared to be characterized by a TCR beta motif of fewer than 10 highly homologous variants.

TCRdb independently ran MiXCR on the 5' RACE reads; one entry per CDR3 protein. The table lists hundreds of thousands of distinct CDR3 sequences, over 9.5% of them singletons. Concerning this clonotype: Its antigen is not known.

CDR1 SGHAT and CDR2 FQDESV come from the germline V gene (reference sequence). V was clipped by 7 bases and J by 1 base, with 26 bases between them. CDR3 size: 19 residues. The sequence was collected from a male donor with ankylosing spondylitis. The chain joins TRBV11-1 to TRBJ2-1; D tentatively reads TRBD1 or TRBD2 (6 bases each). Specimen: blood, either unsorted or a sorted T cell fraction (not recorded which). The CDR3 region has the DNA TGTGCCAGCACCACCCAAAATATCCGGGGGCGATTTTCCTACAATGAGCAGTTCTTC. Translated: CASTTQNIRGRFSYNEQFF. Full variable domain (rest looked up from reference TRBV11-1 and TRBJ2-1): EAEVAQSPRYKITEKSQAVAFWCDPISGHATLYWYRQILGQGPELLVQFQDESVVDDSQLPKDRFSAERLKGVDSTLKIQPAELGDSAMYLCASTTQNIRGRFSYNEQFFGPGTRLTVL.